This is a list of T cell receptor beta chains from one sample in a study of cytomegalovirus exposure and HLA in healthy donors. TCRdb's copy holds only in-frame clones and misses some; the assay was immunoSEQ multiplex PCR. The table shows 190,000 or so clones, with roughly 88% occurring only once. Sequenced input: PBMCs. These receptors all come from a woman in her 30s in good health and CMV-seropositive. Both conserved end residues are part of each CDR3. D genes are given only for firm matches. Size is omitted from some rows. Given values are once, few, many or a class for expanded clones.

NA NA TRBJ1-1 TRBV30 CAWTRGSNTEAFF TGTGCCTGGACCCGGGGGAGTAACACTGAAGCTTTCTTT
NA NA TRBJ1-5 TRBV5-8 CASQAWGRANQPQHF TGTGCCAGTCAGGCTTGGGGGCGAGCAAATCAGCCCCAGCATTTT
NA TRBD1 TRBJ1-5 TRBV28 CASSPPTGATPQHF TGTGCCAGCAGCCCCCCGACAGGGGCAACGCCCCAGCATTTT
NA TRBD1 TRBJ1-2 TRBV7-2 CASSTGQGLPYGYTF TGTGCCAGCAGCACTGGACAGGGGTTGCCCTATGGCTACACCTTC
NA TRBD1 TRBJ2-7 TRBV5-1 CASSLGGTVSYEQYF TGCGCCAGCAGCTTGGGAGGGACAGTTTCCTACGAGCAGTACTTC
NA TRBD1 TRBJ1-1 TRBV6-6 CASSLDRGRGTEAFF TGTGCCAGCAGCCTCGACAGGGGGCGGGGCACTGAAGCTTTCTTT
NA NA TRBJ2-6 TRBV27 CASRLYSGANVLTF TGTGCCAGCAGGTTGTACTCTGGGGCCAACGTCCTGACTTTC
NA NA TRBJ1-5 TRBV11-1 CASSSGYNQPQHF TGTGCCAGCAGCTCAGGGTACAATCAGCCCCAGCATTTT
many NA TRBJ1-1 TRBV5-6 CASSPQGFAEAFF TGTGCCAGCAGCCCACAGGGATTTGCTGAAGCTTTCTTT
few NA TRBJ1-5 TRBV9 CASSGTGAEPQHF TGTGCCAGCAGCGGAACAGGTGCTGAGCCCCAGCATTTT
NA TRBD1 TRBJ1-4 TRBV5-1 CASSPGTGPATNEKLFF TGCGCCAGCAGCCCCGGGACAGGACCTGCAACTAATGAAAAACTGTTTTTT
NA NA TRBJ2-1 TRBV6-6 CASIRGQSSYNEQFF TGTGCCAGCATTCGGGGACAAAGCTCCTACAATGAGCAGTTCTTC
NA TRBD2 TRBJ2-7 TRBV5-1 CASSLGDGRATYEQYF TGCGCCAGCAGCTTGGGAGACGGGAGGGCCACCTACGAGCAGTACTTC
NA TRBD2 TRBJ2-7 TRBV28 CASVGGTSYEQYF TGTGCCAGCGTCGGGGGGACTTCCTACGAGCAGTACTTC
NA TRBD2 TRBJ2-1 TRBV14 CASSQATSGINNEQFF TGTGCCAGCAGCCAAGCGACTAGCGGGATCAACAATGAGCAGTTCTTC
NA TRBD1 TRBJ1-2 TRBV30 CAWNRGGYGYTF TGTGCCTGGAACAGGGGCGGGTATGGCTACACCTTC
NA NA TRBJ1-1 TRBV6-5 CASSYFRGTAEAFF TGTGCCAGCAGTTACTTCCGGGGTACGGCTGAAGCTTTCTTT
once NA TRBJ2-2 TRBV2 CASSTSGKGELFF TGTGCCAGCAGTACGTCAGGGAAAGGGGAGCTGTTTTTT
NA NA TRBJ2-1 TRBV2 CASRVRLGYNEQFF TGTGCCAGCAGGGTCAGACTGGGCTACAATGAGCAGTTCTTC
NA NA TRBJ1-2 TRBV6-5 CASSYERGGYTF TGTGCCAGCAGTTACGAGCGAGGTGGCTACACCTTC
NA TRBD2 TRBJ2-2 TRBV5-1 CASSLGLAGDLYTGELFF TGCGCCAGCAGCTTGGGCCTAGCGGGAGATTTGTACACCGGGGAGCTGTTTTTT
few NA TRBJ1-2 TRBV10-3 CAISDLDSSYTF TGTGCCATCAGTGACCTAGACAGTAGCTACACCTTC
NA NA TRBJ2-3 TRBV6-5 CASSYSSEGGDTQYF TGTGCCAGCAGTTACTCGTCGGAGGGGGGGGATACGCAGTATTTT
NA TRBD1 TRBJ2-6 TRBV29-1 CSAATGSLSGANVLTF TGCAGCGCCGCGACAGGGAGCCTCTCTGGGGCCAACGTCCTGACTTTC
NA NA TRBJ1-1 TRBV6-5 CATHWGGIGTEAFF TGTGCCACCCACTGGGGGGGGATTGGCACTGAAGCTTTCTTT
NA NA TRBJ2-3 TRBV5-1 CASSLGGGSNTDTQYF TGCGCCAGCAGCCTGGGCGGAGGGAGTAATACAGATACGCAGTATTTT
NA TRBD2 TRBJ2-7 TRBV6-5 CASSYSAAGLGEQYF TGTGCCAGCAGTTACTCGGCAGCGGGACTAGGCGAGCAGTACTTC
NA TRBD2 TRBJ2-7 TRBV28 CASSPHGLAGPRGYF TGTGCCAGCAGCCCCCACGGACTAGCGGGTCCCCGGGGGTACTTC
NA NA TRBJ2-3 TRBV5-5 CASSFHTDTQYF TGTGCCAGCAGCTTTCACACAGATACGCAGTATTTT
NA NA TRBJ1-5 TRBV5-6 CASSRKKTGVSNQPQHF TGTGCCAGCAGCCGTAAAAAGACAGGAGTTAGCAATCAGCCCCAGCATTTT